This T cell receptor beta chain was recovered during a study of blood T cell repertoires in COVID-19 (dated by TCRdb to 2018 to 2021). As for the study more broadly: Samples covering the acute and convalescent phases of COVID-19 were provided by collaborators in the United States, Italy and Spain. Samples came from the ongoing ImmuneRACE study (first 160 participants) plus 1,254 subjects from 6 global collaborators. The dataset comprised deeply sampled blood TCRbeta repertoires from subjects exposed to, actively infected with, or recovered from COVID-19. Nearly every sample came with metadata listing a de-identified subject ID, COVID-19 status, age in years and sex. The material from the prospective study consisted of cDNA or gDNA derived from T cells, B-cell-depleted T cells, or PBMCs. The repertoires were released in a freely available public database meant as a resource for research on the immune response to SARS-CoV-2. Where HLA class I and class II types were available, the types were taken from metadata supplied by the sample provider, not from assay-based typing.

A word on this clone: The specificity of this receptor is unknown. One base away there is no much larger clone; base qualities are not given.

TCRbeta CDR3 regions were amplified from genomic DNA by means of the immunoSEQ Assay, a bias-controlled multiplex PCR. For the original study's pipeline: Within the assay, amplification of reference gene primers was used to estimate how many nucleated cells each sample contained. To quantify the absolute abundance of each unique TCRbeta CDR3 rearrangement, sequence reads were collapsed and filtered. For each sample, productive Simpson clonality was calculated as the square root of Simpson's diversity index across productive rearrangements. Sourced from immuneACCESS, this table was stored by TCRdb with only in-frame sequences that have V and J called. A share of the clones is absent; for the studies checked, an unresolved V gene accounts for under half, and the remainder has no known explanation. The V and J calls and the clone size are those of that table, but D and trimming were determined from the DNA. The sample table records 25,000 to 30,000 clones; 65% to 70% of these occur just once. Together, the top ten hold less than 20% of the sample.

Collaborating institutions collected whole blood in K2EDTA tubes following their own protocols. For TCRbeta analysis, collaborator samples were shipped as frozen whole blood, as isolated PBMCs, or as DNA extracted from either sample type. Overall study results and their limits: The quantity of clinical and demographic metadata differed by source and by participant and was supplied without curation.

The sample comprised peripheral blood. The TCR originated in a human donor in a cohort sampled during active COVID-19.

The nucleotide sequence reads as follows: TGTGCCAGCTTAGGACGGGGGTCCGGGGAGCTGTTTTTT. This gives the protein CASLGRGSGELFF. The sequence links TRBV5-4 to TRBJ2-2; a tentative D call is TRBD2 (6 bases match). CDR1 and CDR2, looked up from the germline V gene (reference sequence), are SGHNT and YYREEE. V gives up 7 bases and J gives up 6 bases, and the segment between their germline ends measures 13 bases. The CDR3 numbers 13 residues from cysteine through phenylalanine. The retained sequence is limited to the CDR3, 39 bases, with the frame set at the first base.